Included here is one TCR beta chain sequence, with context. Antigen: not known. Profiled with immunoSEQ multiplex PCR; TCRdb holds only in-frame clones, not every one. The profile shows approximately 100,000 clones, 93% of them singletons. These data originate in a study of cytomegalovirus exposure and HLA in healthy donors. Findings and caveats of the study: A list of roughly 180 TCR beta chains associated with cytomegalovirus was given.

J lost 4 bases, V lost 7 bases, and 7 bases had no gene match. CDR3 length: 14 residues. Germline-derived CDR1 and CDR2 are MDHEN and SYDVKM. The TCR comes from a woman in her thirties in good health and CMV-seropositive. The V call is TRBV28, the J call TRBJ2-5; 9 bases are shared with TRBD2. The sample consisted of PBMCs. This chain's CDR3 is CASNQREEAETQYF. Written as DNA, the CDR3 is TGTGCCAGCAACCAGCGGGAGGAGGCAGAGACCCAGTACTTC.